This T cell receptor beta chain was identified during a study of T cell responses to AZD1222 COVID-19 vaccine. Clones were read by immunoSEQ multiplex PCR, and TCRdb kept only the in-frame ones, dropping some. Found here are approximately 100,000 clones, around 91% of them singletons; the top ten hold 4% to 5.5%. The CDR3 extends over 14 amino acids. Trimming pared 0 bases from V and 5 bases from J, leaving 12 bases between. Germline V gives CDR1 SGHRS, CDR2 YFSETQ. This chain links TRBV5-1 with TRBJ2-7; no reliable D call. This TCR was recovered from an adult in good health. The sample in question was peripheral blood, obtained on day 0 of AZD1222 vaccination. CDR3 coding DNA: TGCGCCAGCAGCTTGGCAGGTACCCGCGACGAGCAGTACTTC. Encoded protein: CASSLAGTRDEQYF.